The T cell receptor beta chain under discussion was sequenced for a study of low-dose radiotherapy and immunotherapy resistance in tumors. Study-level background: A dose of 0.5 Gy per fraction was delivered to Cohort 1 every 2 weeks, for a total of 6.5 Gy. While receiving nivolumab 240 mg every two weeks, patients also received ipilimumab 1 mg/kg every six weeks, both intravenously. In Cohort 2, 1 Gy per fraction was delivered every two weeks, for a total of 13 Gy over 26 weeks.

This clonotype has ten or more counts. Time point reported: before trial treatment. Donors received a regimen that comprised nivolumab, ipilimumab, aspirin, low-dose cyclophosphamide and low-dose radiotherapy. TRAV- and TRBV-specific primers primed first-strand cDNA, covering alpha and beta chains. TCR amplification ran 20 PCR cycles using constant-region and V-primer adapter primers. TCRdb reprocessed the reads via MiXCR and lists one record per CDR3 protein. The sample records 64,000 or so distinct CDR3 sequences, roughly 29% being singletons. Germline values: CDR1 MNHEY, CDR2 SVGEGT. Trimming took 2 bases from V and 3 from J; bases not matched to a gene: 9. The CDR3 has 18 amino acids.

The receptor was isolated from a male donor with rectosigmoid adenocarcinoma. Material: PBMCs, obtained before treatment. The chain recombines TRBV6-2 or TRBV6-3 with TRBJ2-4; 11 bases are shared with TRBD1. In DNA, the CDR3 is TGTGCCAGCAGTTACCCTACCGGACAGGGGGCTGTCAAAAACATTCAGTACTTC. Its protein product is CASSYPTGQGAVKNIQYF.